This T cell receptor beta chain comes out of a study of cytomegalovirus exposure and HLA in healthy donors. In its sample, this clone was seen a few times. What it recognizes is unknown. The PCR contained 60 Vbeta and 13 Jbeta primers. Repertoires were generated with immunoSEQ multiplex PCR, while TCRdb's copy carries only in-frame clones and drops some. The sample has about 84,000 clones, about 60% seen once; the top ten hold 15%. Study outcomes and limitations: Some highly shared sequence variants likely arose as a pipeline artifact. For TCR beta chains, V- and J-gene trimming was later linked to a missense DCLRE1C variant. Analyses of presence and absence presupposed an approximately uniform sequencing depth across donors.

Unrecorded immune exposure was likely among donors, who were nominally healthy when sampled. Sequencing was carried out using PBMCs. The origin of this receptor is a woman aged 40 to 49 in good health and CMV-seropositive.

The CDR3 sequence: CASSALSREQYF. CDR3 DNA: TGTGCCAGCAGCGCCCTGTCCCGGGAGCAGTACTTC. V and J are TRBV28 and TRBJ2-7; D unresolved. This CDR3 is built from 12 residues. With 6 bases removed from V and 7 bases from J, the gap between germline ends came to 13 bases. Germline V gene data show CDR1 as MDHEN and CDR2 as SYDVKM.